This T cell receptor (beta chain) was captured in a study of blood T cells in healthy people across ages. Per the germline V gene, CDR1 is ENHRY and CDR2 is SYGVKD. This CDR3 contains 12 residues. V gave up 4 bases and J gave up 5 bases, with 8 bases separating them. Sample-barcoded 5' priming and a J-beta primer mix drove a second PCR of roughly 7 to 11 cycles. TCRdb redid the calling of the 5' RACE reads with MiXCR, one entry per CDR3 protein. The sample yields around 600,000 distinct CDR3 sequences, under 55% seen once. The chain recombines TRBV10-3 with TRBJ1-2; D gene unclear. The sequence was obtained from an elderly man in good health. Sequencing was performed on blood. The CDR3 DNA is TGTGCCATCAGTGCGGCAGAATATGGCTACACCTTC. Its protein product is CAISAAEYGYTF.